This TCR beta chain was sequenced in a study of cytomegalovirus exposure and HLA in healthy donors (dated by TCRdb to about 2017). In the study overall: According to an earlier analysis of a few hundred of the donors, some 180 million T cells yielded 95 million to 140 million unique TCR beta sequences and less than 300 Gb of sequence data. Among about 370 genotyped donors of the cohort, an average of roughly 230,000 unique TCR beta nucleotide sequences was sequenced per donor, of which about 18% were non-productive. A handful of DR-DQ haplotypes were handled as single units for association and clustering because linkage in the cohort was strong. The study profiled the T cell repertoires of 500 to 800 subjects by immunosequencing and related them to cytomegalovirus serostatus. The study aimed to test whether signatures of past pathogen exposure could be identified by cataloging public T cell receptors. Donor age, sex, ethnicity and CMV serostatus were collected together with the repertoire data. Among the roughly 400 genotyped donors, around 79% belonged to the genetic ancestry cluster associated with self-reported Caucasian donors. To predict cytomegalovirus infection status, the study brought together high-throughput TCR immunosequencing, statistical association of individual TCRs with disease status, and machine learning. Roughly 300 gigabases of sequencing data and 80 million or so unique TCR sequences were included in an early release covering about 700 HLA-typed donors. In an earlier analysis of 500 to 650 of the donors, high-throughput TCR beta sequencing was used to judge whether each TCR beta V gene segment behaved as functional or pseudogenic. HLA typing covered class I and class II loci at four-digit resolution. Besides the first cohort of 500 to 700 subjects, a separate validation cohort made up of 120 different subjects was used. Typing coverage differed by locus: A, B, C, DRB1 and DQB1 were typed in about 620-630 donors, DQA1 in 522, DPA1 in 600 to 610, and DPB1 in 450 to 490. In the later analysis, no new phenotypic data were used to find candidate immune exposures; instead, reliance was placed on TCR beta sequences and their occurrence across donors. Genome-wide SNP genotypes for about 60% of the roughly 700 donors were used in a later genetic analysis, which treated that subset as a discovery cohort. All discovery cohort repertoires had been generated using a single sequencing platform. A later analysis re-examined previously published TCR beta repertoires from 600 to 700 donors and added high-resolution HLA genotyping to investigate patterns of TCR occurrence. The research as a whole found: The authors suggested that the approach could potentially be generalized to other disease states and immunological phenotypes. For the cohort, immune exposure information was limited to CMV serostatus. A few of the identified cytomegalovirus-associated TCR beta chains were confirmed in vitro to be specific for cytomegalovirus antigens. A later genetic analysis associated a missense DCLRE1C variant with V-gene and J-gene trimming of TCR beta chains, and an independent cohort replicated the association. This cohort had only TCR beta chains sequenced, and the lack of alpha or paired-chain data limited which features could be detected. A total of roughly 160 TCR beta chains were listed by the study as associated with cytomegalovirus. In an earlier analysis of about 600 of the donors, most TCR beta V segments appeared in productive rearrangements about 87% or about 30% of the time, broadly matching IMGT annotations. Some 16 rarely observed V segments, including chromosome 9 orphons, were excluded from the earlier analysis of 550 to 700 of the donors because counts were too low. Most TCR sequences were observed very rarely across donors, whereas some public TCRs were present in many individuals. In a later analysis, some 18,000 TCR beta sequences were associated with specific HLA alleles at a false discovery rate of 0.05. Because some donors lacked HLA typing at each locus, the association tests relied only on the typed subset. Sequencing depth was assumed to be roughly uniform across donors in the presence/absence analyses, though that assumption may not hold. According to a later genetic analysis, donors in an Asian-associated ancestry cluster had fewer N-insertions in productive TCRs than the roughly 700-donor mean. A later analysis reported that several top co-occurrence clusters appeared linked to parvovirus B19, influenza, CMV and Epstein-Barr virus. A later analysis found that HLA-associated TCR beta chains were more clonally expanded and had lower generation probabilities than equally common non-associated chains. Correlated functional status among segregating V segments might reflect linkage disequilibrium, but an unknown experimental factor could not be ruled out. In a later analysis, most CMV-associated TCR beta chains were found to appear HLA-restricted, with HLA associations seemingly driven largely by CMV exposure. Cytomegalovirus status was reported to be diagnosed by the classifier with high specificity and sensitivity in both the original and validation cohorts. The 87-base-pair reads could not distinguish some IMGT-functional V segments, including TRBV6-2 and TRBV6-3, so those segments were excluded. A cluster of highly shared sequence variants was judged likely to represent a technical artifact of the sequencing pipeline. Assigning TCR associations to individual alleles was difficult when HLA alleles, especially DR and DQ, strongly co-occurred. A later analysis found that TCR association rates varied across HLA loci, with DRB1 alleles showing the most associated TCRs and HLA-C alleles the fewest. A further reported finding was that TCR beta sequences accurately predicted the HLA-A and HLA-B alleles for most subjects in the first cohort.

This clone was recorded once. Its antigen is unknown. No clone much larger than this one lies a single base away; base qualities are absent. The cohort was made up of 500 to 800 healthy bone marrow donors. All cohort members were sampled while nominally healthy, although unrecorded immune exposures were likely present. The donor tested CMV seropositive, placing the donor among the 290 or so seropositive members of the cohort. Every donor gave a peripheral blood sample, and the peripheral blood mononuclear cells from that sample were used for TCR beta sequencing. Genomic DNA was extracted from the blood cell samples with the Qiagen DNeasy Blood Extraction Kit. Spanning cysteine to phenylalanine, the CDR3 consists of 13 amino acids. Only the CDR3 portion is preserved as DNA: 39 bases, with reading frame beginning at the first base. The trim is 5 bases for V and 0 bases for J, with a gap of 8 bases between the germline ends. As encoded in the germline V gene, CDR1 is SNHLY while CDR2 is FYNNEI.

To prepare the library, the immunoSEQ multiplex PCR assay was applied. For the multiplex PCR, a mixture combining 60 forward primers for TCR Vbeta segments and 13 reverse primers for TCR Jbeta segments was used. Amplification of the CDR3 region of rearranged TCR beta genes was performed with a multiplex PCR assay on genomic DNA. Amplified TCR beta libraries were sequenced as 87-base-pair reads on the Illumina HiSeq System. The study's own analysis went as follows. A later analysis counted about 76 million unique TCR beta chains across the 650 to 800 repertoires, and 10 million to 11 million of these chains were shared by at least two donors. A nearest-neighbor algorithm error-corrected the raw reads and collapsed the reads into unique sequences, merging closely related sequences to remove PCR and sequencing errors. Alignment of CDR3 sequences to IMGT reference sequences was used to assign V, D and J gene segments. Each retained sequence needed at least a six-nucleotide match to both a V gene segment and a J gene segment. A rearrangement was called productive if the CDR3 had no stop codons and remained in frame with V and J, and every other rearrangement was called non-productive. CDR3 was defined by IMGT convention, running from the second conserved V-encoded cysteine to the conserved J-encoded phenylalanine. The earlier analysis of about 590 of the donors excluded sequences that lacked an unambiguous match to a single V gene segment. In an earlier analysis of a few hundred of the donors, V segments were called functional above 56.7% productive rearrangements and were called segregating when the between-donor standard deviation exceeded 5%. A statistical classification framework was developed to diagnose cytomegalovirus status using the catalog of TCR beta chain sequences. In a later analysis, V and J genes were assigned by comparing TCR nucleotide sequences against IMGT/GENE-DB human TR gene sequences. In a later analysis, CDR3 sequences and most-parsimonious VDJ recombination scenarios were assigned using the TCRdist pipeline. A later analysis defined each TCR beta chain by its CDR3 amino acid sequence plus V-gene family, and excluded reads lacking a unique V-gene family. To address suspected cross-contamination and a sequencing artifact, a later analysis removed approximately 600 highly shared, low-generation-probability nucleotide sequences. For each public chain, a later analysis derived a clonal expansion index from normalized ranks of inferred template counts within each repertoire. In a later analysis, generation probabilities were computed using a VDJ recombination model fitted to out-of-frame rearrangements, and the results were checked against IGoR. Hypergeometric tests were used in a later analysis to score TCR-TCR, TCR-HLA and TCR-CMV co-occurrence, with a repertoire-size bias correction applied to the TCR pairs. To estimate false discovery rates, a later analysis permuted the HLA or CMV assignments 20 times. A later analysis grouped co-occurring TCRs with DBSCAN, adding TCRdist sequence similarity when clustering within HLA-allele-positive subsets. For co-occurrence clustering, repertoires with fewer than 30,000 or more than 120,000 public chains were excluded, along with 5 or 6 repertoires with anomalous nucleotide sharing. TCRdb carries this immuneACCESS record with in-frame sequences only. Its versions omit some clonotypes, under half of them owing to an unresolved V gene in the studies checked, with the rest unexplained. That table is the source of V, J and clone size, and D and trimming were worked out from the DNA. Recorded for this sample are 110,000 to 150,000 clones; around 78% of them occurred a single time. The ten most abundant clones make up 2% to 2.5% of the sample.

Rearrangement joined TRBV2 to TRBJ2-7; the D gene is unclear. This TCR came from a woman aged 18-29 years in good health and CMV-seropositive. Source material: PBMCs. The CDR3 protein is CASSPDSSYEQYF. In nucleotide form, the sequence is TGTGCCAGCAGTCCCGATAGCTCCTACGAGCAGTACTTC.